These T cell receptor beta chains were read from a single sample in a study of T cell changes during pregnancy in multiple sclerosis. Profiled with immunoSEQ multiplex PCR; TCRdb holds only in-frame clones, not every one. The data contain tens of thousands of clones, around 90% of them seen just once; the ten biggest clones take up about 3%. The sequenced sample was peripheral blood, obtained in the third trimester of pregnancy. The receptors were sampled from a female donor in good health, enrolled as a control in a pregnancy study. Each CDR3 is given without its conserved first and last residue. The order of the fields is clone size, J gene, V gene, CDR3 protein. Not all rows give a size; the values are once, few, many and, for expanded clones, a class.

clone_size: NA; j_call: TRBJ1-1; v_call: TRBV6-5; cdr3_aa: ASRWQMNTEAF
clone_size: once; j_call: TRBJ2-4; v_call: TRBV11-1; cdr3_aa: ASSLGLPGGIQY
clone_size: NA; j_call: TRBJ2-7; v_call: TRBV5-8; cdr3_aa: ASSQDMTEPSYEQY
clone_size: NA; j_call: TRBJ1-1; v_call: TRBV5-4; cdr3_aa: ASSLFTGPMNTEAF
clone_size: NA; j_call: TRBJ2-7; v_call: TRBV19; cdr3_aa: ASRGGPLSMYEQY
clone_size: NA; j_call: TRBJ1-1; v_call: TRBV28; cdr3_aa: ASSYRDRWNTEAF
clone_size: NA; j_call: TRBJ2-1; v_call: TRBV6-5; cdr3_aa: ASSSILAGVREQF
clone_size: NA; j_call: TRBJ2-7; v_call: TRBV7-9; cdr3_aa: ASSSRISGYEQY
clone_size: NA; j_call: TRBJ2-5; v_call: TRBV4-1; cdr3_aa: ASSQDPGRGETQY
clone_size: NA; j_call: TRBJ2-3; v_call: TRBV9; cdr3_aa: ASSPRLAGGLTDTQY
clone_size: once; j_call: TRBJ1-2; v_call: TRBV19; cdr3_aa: ASRSGGGVGYT
clone_size: NA; j_call: TRBJ2-7; v_call: TRBV7-2; cdr3_aa: ASSLPRQGSYEQY
clone_size: few; j_call: TRBJ1-1; v_call: TRBV25-1; cdr3_aa: ASTHQGARTEAF
clone_size: NA; j_call: TRBJ1-3; v_call: TRBV7-2; cdr3_aa: ASSLTEVYSGNTIY
clone_size: NA; j_call: TRBJ2-7; v_call: TRBV18; cdr3_aa: ASSPIDRGIYEQY
clone_size: NA; j_call: TRBJ2-1; v_call: TRBV2; cdr3_aa: ASSEGTNHYNEQF
clone_size: NA; j_call: TRBJ2-1; v_call: TRBV29-1; cdr3_aa: SVENLALYNEQF
clone_size: NA; j_call: TRBJ2-5; v_call: TRBV7-3; cdr3_aa: ASSATGPGTQY
clone_size: NA; j_call: TRBJ2-1; v_call: TRBV27; cdr3_aa: ASSPTGNRWF
clone_size: once; j_call: TRBJ1-3; v_call: TRBV19; cdr3_aa: ASSISGTGPRSGNTIY
clone_size: few; j_call: TRBJ2-1; v_call: TRBV7-2; cdr3_aa: ASSWTGTNEQF
clone_size: NA; j_call: TRBJ1-2; v_call: TRBV28; cdr3_aa: ASSSLKRVGEDYGYT
clone_size: NA; j_call: TRBJ1-2; v_call: TRBV7-2; cdr3_aa: ASSPKGQGRNGYT
clone_size: NA; j_call: TRBJ2-5; v_call: TRBV9; cdr3_aa: ASSAMDGRARETQY
clone_size: NA; j_call: TRBJ2-3; v_call: TRBV11-2; cdr3_aa: ASSFGGPTDTQY
clone_size: NA; j_call: TRBJ2-7; v_call: TRBV5-6; cdr3_aa: ASTRRGLNYEQY
clone_size: NA; j_call: TRBJ2-5; v_call: TRBV30; cdr3_aa: AWSVGSGQMETQY
clone_size: once; j_call: TRBJ2-7; v_call: TRBV19; cdr3_aa: ASSMGQGAYEQY
clone_size: NA; j_call: TRBJ1-4; v_call: TRBV9; cdr3_aa: ASSPQTAKNEKLF
clone_size: NA; j_call: TRBJ1-5; v_call: TRBV27; cdr3_aa: ASSFGLNQPQH
clone_size: NA; j_call: TRBJ2-7; v_call: TRBV5-4; cdr3_aa: ASSLGLVSSYEQY
clone_size: NA; j_call: TRBJ1-4; v_call: TRBV19; cdr3_aa: ASSMGGDREAKLF
clone_size: NA; j_call: TRBJ2-7; v_call: TRBV9; cdr3_aa: ASSVGGGNEQY
clone_size: NA; j_call: TRBJ2-3; v_call: TRBV7-8; cdr3_aa: ASSSTRQGGTDTQY
clone_size: NA; j_call: TRBJ1-1; v_call: TRBV7-9; cdr3_aa: ASSLRGGTEAF
clone_size: NA; j_call: TRBJ1-2; v_call: TRBV7-3; cdr3_aa: ASSPSGGDYGYT
clone_size: NA; j_call: TRBJ2-3; v_call: TRBV30; cdr3_aa: AWSVQAGGPDTQY
clone_size: NA; j_call: TRBJ2-1; v_call: TRBV29-1; cdr3_aa: SVGGVSYNEQF
clone_size: NA; j_call: TRBJ1-5; v_call: TRBV19; cdr3_aa: ASSIWPFNQPQH
clone_size: NA; j_call: TRBJ1-4; v_call: TRBV4-3; cdr3_aa: ASSQDLRWALF
clone_size: NA; j_call: TRBJ2-1; v_call: TRBV12-5; cdr3_aa: ASGLGLAYNEQF
clone_size: NA; j_call: TRBJ1-2; v_call: TRBV27; cdr3_aa: ASKLLGTGTSYT
clone_size: NA; j_call: TRBJ2-3; v_call: TRBV19; cdr3_aa: ASSTTGTGLEDTQY
clone_size: NA; j_call: TRBJ1-4; v_call: TRBV7-6; cdr3_aa: ASSQTVNEKLF
clone_size: once; j_call: TRBJ2-7; v_call: TRBV6-5; cdr3_aa: ASSYRRGSYEQY
clone_size: NA; j_call: TRBJ1-5; v_call: TRBV30; cdr3_aa: AWSTEGNQPQH
clone_size: NA; j_call: TRBJ2-3; v_call: TRBV4-3; cdr3_aa: ASSQQDTQY
clone_size: NA; j_call: TRBJ2-3; v_call: TRBV10-3; cdr3_aa: AISERAGLASDTQY
clone_size: NA; j_call: TRBJ1-5; v_call: TRBV4-1; cdr3_aa: ASSLQSGNQPQH
clone_size: few; j_call: TRBJ1-2; v_call: TRBV7-8; cdr3_aa: ASSPDTNYGYT
clone_size: NA; j_call: TRBJ2-2; v_call: TRBV14; cdr3_aa: ASSQEGGGLHTGELF